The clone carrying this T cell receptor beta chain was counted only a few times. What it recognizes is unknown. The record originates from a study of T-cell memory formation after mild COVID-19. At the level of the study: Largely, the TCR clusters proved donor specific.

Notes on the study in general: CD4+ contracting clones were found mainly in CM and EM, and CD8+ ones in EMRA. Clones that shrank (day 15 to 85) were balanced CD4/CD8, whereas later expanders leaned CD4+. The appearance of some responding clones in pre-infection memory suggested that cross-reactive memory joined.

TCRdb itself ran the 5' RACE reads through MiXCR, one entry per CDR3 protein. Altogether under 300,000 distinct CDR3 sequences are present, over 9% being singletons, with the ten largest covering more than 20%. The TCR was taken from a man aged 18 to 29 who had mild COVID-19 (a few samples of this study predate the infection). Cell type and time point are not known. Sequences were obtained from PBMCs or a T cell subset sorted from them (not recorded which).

CDR3 in DNA: TGTGCCAGCAGCCAAACTCTGGTTAATGAGCAGTTCTTC. Residues: CASSQTLVNEQFF. The chain is built from TRBV3-1 and TRBJ2-1, with D unresolved. Germline CDR1 is LGHDT and CDR2 is YNNKEL (reference sequence). Trimming removed 2 bases at V and 7 bases at J, with 9 bases between. The CDR3 is 13 residues long.